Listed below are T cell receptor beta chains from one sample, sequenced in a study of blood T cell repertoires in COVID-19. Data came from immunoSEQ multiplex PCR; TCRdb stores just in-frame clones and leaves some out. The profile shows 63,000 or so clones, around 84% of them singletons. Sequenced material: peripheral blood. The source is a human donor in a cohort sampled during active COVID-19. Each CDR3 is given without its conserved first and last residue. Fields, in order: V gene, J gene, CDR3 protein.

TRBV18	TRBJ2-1	ASSHQGAGAYNEQF
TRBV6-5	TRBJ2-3	ASKRDYVVDTQY
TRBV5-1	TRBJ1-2	ASSLQGTVYGYT
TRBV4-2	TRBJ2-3	ASSQERLAGGPDTQY
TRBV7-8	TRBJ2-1	ASSLGLAGAYEQF
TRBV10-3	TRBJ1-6	AISPSPDNSPLH
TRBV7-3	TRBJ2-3	ASSLSSGVDTQY
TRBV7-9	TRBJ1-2	ASSLVAGATHYGYT
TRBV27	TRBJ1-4	ASTDGTGGEKLF
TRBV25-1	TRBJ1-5	ASSEAGYQPQH
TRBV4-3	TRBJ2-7	ASSQGTSNLYEQY
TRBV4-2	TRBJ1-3	ASSQMTEPSGNTIY
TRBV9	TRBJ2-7	ASSPSRGRQGEQY
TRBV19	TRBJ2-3	ASSIGTSYPDTQY
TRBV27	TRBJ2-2	ASSSPTRRGNTGELF
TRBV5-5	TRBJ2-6	ASGSLGLAERSGANVLT
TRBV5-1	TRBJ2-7	ASSPGGWDEQY
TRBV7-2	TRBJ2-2	ASSLGGTLAGELF
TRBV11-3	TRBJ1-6	ASSLRRDSPLH
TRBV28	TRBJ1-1	ASSVQGVGMNTEAF
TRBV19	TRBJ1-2	ASSSHPSTGTDFRGYT
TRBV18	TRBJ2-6	ASSPQTGTVGANVLT
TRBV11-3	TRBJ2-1	ASSLGTSDYNEQF
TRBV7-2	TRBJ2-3	ASSVNPSGRGGDTQY
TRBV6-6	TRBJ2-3	ASSWDSTDTQY
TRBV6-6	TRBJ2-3	AGSPRLAGESDTQY
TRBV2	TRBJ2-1	ASRQGRLTDNEQF
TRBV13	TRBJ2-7	ASRSQGANEQY
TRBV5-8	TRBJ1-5	ASSVGFSGQPQH
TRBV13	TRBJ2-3	ASSLTSGGGTDTQY
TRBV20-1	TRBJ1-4	SASRNEKLF
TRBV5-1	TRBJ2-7	ASSVDNPYEQY
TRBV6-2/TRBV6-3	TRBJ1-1	ASSTTFGTDIIERSTEAF
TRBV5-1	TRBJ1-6	ASSLGQSGDSPLH
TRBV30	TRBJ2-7	ASTSPPSYEQY
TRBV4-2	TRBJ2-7	ASSQDRPSSYEQY
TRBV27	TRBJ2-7	ASSLSDRIYEQY
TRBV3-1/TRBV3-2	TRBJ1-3	ASSRAGVFSSGNTIY
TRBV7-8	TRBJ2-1	ASSLGFTVSYNEQF
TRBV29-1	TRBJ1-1	SGQQGGTEAF
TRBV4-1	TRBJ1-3	ASSLVPGTTGNTIY
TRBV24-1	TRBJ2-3	ATSDRIPGMQY
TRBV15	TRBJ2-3	ATSRGLDTDTQY
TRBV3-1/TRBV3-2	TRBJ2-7	ASSQAPGGYEQY
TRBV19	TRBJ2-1	ASSAGGYNEQF
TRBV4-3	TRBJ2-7	ASSQDADGGLAYEQY
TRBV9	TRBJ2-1	ASSVFRGWDNEQF
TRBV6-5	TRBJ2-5	ASRTAGAKETQY
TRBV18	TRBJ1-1	ASSTGGWGGTEAF
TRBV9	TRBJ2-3	ASSVASFTDTQY
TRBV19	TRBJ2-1	ASSPYNNEQF
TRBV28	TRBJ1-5	ASSLAGFNQPQH
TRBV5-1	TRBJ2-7	ASSWDMMDRTTYEQY
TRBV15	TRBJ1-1	ATSEWTGGRTEAF
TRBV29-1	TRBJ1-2	SVEGGGRGRYGYT
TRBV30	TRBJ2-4	AWSVDSGGAKNIQY
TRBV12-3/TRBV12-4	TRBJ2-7	ASSPGSPYEQY
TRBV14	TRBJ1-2	ASSQLQYYGYT
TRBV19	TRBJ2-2	ASTFSGGRSTGELF
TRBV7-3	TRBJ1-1	ASSQGSNTEAF